A single sample gave rise to the 3 T cell receptor beta chains below, sequenced in a study of PD-L1 blockade in urothelial cancer. Time point noted: peripheral blood 6 weeks after treatment start. The assay was immunoSEQ multiplex PCR, and TCRdb's table has in-frame clones only and misses some. The sample contains about 76,000 clones, around 93% of which appear only once. Sequenced material: PBMCs, taken around atezolizumab (anti-PD-L1) treatment. Receptors were obtained from a woman aged 80 or over with urothelial cancer.

V gene TRBV7-3 combines with J gene TRBJ2-3; 9 bases align to TRBD2. The V gene's germline CDR1 is SGHTA and CDR2 FQGTGA. There are 17 residues in the CDR3. V trimming: 3 bases; J trimming: 1 base; junction bases outside the gene matches: 8. The CDR3 bases are TGTGCCAGCAGCTTTACCGGGACTAGCAGACGCACAGATACGCAGTATTTT. Its translation is CASSFTGTSRRTDTQYF. The whole variable domain, filled in from reference TRBV7-3 and TRBJ2-3, reads GAGVSQTPSNKVTEKGKYVELRCDPISGHTALYWYRQSLGQGPEFLIYFQGTGAADDSGLPNDRFFAVRPEGSVSTLKIQRTERGDSAVYLCASSFTGTSRRTDTQYFGPGTRLTVL.

The CDR3 region has the DNA TGTGCCAGCGGGGAGGAGGGGTTTTGGAACACCGGGGAGCTGTTTTTT. Its protein product is CASGEEGFWNTGELFF. This rearrangement joins TRBV2 to TRBJ2-2; D is perhaps TRBD2 (6 bases). Germline-derived CDR1 and CDR2 are SNHLY and FYNNEI. CDR3 size: 16 residues. The germline V and J ends were trimmed by 8 bases and 1 base, with 17 bases remaining between them.

The CDR3 DNA reads as TGTGCCAGTAGGGACAGGGGGAGTTCCTACGAGCAGTACTTC. Translated: CASRDRGSSYEQYF. J is TRBJ2-7 and V is TRBV19, with TRBD1 matching 10 bases. This CDR3 has 14 amino acids. Trimming at V came to 6 bases and at J to 1 base, leaving 3 bases not matched to a gene. Germline lookup yields CDR1 LNHDA and CDR2 SQIVND (reference sequence).